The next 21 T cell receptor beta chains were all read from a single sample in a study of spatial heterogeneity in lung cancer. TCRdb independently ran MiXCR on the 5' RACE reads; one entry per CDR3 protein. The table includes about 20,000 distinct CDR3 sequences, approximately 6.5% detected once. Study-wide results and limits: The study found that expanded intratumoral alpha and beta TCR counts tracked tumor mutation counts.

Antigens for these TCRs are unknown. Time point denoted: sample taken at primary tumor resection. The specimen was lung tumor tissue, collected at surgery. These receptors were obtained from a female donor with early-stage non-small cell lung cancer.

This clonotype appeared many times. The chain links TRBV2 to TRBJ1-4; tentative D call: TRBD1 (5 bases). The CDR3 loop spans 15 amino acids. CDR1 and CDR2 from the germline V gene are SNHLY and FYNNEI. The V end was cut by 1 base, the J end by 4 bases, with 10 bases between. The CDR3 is CASSEVGQSNEKLFF. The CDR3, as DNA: TGTGCCAGCAGTGAAGTGGGGCAGAGTAATGAAAAACTGTTTTTT.

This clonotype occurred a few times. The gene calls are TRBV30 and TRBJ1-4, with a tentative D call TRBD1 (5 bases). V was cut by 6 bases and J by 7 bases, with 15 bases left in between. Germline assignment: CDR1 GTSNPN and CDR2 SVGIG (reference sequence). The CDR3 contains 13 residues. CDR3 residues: CACSRDRGEKLFF. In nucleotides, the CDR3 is TGTGCCTGCAGCCGGGACCGGGGTGAAAAACTGTTTTTT.

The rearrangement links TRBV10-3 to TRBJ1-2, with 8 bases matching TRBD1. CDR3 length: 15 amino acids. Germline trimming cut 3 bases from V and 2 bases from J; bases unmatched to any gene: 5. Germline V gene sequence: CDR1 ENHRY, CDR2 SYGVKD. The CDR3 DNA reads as TGTGCCATCAGTGATAGGACAGGGCAGAACTATGGCTACACCTTC. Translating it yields CAISDRTGQNYGYTF.

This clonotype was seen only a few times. In DNA, the CDR3 is TGCGCCAGCAGTGTCCCGGGGCTGAACACTGAAGCTTTCTTT. Translation gives CASSVPGLNTEAFF. V is TRBV10-2 and J is TRBJ1-1; the D gene is possibly TRBD1 (5 bases). Trimming shortened V by 4 bases and J by 0 bases, and 9 bases separated the two germline ends. This CDR3 has 14 residues. From germline, CDR1 is WSHSY and CDR2 SAAADI.

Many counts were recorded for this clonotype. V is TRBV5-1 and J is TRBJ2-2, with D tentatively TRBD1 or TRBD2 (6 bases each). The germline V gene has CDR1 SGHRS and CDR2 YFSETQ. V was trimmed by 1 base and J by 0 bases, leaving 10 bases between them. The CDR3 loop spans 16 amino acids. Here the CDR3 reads CASSLRGDPNTGELFF. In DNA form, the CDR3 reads TGCGCCAGCAGCTTGAGGGGGGACCCGAACACCGGGGAGCTGTTTTTT.

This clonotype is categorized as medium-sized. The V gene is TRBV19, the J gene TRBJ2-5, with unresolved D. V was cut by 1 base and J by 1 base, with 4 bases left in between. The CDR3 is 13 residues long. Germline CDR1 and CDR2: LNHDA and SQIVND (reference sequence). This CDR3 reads CASSIVLQETQYF. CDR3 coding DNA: TGTGCCAGTAGTATAGTACTCCAAGAGACCCAGTACTTC. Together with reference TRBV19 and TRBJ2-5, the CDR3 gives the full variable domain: DGGITQSPKYLFRKEGQNVTLSCEQNLNHDAMYWYRQDPGQGLRLIYYSQIVNDFQKGDIAEGYSVSREKKESFPLTVTSAQKNPTAFYLCASSIVLQETQYFGPGTRLLVL.

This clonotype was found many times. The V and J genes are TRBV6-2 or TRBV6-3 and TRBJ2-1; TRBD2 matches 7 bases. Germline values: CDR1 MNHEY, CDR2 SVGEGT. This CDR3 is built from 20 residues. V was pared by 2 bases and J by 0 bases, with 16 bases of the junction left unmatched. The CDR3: CASSYRKIGLAASSYNEQFF. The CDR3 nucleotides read TGTGCCAGCAGTTACAGGAAGATTGGGCTAGCGGCGAGCTCCTACAATGAGCAGTTCTTC.

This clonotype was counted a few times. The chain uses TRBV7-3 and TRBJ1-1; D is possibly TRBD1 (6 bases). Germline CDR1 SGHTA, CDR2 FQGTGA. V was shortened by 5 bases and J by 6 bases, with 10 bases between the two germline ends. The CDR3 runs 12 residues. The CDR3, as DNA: TGTGCCAGCAGCGCGACAGGAGCTGAAGCTTTCTTT. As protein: CASSATGAEAFF.

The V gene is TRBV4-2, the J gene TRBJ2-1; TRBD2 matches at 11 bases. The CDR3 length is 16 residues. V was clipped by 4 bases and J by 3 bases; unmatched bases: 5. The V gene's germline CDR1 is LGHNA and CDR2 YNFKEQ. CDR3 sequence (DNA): TGTGCCAGCAGCCTTACCGGGACTAGCGGCTACAATGAGCAGTTCTTC. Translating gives CASSLTGTSGYNEQFF.

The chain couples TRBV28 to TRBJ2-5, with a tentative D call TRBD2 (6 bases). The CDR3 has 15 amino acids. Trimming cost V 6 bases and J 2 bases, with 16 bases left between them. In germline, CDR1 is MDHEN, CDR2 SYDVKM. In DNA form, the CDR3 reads TGTGCCAGCAGCTCACCGCGGGGAGGACAAGAGACCCAGTACTTC. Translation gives CASSSPRGGQETQYF.

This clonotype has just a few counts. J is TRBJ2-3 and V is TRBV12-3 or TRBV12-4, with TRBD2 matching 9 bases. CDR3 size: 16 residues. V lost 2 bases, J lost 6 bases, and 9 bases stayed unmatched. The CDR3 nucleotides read TGTGCCAGCAGTTTAAGGTCTAGCGGGGCCCCGGATACGCAGTATTTT. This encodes CASSLRSSGAPDTQYF.

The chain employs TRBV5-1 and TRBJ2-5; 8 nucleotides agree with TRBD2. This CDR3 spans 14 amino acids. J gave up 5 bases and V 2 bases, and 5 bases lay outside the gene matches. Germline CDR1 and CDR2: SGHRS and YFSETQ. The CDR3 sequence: CASSFLAGTETQYF. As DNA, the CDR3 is TGCGCCAGCAGCTTTCTAGCGGGCACTGAGACCCAGTACTTC.

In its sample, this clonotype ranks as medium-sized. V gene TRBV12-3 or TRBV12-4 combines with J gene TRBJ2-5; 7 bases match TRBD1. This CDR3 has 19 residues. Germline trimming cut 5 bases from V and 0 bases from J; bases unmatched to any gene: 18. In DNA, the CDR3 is TGTGCCAGCAGTCCGTACCTCATAAGGACAGGCCTTGACCAAGAGACCCAGTACTTC. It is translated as CASSPYLIRTGLDQETQYF.

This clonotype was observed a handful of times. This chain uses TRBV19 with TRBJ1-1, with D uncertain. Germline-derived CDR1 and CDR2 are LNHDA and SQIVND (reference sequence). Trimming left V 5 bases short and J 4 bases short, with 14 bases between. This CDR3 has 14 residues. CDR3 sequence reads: CASSGPPRGTEAFF. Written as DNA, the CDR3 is TGTGCCAGTAGTGGCCCGCCCCGGGGCACTGAAGCTTTCTTT.

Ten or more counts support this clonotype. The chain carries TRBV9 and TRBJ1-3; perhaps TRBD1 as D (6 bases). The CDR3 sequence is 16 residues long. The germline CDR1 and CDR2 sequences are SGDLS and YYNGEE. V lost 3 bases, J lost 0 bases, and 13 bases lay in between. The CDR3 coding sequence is TGTGCCAGCAGCGGCGGGACACTGAGCTCTGGAAACACCATATATTTT. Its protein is CASSGGTLSSGNTIYF.

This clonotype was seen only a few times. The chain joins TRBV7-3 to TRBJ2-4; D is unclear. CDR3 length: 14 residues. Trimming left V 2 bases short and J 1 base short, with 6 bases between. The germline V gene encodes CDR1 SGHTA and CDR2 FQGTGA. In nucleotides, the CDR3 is TGTGCCAGCAGCTTAGGCAGGGCCAAAAACATTCAGTACTTC. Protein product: CASSLGRAKNIQYF.

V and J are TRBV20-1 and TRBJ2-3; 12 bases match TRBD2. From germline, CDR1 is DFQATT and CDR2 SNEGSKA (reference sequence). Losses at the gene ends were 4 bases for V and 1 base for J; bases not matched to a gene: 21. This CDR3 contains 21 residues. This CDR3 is CSATPPTSGGGVVRGTDTQYF. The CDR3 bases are TGCAGTGCTACCCCTCCGACTAGCGGGGGTGGCGTGGTCCGAGGCACAGATACGCAGTATTTT.

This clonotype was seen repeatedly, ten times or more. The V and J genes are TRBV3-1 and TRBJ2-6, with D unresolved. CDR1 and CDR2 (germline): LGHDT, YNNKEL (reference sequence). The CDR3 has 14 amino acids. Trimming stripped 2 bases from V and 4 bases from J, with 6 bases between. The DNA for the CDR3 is TGTGCCAGCAGCCAAAATCGCGGGGCCAACGTCCTGACTTTC. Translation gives CASSQNRGANVLTF. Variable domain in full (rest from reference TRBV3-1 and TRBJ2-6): DTAVSQTPKYLVTQMGNDKSIKCEQNLGHDTMYWYKQDSKKFLKIMFSYNNKELIINETVPNRFSPKSPDKAHLNLHINSLELGDSAVYFCASSQNRGANVLTFGAGSRLTVL.

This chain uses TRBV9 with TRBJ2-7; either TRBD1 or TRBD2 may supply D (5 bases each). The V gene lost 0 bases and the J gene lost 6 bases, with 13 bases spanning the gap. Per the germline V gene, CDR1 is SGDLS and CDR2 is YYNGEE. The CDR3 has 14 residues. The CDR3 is CASSVAWDGIEQYF. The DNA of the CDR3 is TGTGCCAGCAGCGTAGCGTGGGACGGCATCGAGCAGTACTTC.

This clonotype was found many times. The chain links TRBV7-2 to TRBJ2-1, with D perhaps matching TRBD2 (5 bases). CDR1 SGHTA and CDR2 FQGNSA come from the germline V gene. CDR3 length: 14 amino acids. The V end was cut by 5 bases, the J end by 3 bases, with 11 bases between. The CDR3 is CASSQTRIYNEQFF. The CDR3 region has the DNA TGTGCCAGCAGCCAAACTAGAATCTACAATGAGCAGTTCTTC. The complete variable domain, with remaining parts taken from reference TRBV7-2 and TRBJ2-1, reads GAGVSQSPSNKVTEKGKDVELRCDPISGHTALYWYRQSLGQGLEFLIYFQGNSAPDKSGLPSDRFSAERTGGSVSTLTIQRTQQEDSAVYLCASSQTRIYNEQFFGPGTRLTVL.

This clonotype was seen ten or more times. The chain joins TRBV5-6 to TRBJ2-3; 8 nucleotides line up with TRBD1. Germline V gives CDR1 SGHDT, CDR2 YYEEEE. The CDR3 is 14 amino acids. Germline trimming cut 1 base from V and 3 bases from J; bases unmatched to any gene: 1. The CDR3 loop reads CASSLQGATDTQYF. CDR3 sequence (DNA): TGTGCCAGCAGCTTGCAGGGGGCGACAGATACGCAGTATTTT.